The 15 T cell receptor beta chains presented below share a single source sample, sequenced in a study of blood T cells in healthy people across ages. Next came a second PCR, run for roughly 7 to 12 cycles, which used a sample-barcoded 5' primer along with a J-beta primer mix. MiXCR, applied by TCRdb to the 5' RACE reads, yields one record per CDR3 protein. The sample contains roughly 800,000 distinct CDR3 sequences, 58% of which appear only once. Material for sequencing was blood. The receptors here all came from a man aged 30-40 years in good health.

This clonotype appeared a single time. CDR3: CSARDTGDNEQFF. The CDR3, as DNA: TGCAGTGCTAGAGACACAGGGGACAATGAGCAGTTCTTC. The chain links TRBV20-1 to TRBJ2-1; TRBD1 aligns across 7 bases. CDR1 is DFQATT and CDR2 is SNEGSKA in the germline V gene (reference sequence). J lost 5 bases, V lost 0 bases, and 1 base had no gene match. CDR3 length equals 13 residues.

The chain has TRBV3-1 and TRBJ2-5, with no clear D. Looked up from germline, CDR1 is LGHDT and CDR2 is YNNKEL (reference sequence). V was trimmed by 3 bases and J by 4 bases, leaving 18 bases between them. CDR3 length: 16 amino acids. The CDR3 is CASSHYDPPAGETQYF. The DNA of the CDR3 is TGTGCCAGCAGCCACTATGACCCACCGGCAGGAGAGACCCAGTACTTC.

This clonotype has just a few counts. The rearrangement joins TRBV29-1 to TRBJ2-5, with TRBD2 matching over 11 bases. Germline CDR1 reads SQVTM; CDR2 reads ANQGSEA. The J segment lost 5 bases and the V segment lost 8 bases, leaving 10 bases of the junction unmatched. The CDR3 spans 14 residues. CDR3 coding DNA: TGCAGCCCCACTAGCGGGAGTGTTGGGGAGACCCAGTACTTC. Translated: CSPTSGSVGETQYF.

The chain carries TRBV20-1 and TRBJ2-3; the D gene is possibly TRBD2 (6 bases). The CDR3 extends over 12 amino acids. Germline V gives CDR1 DFQATT, CDR2 SNEGSKA (reference sequence). Trimming left V 2 bases short and J 10 bases short, with 13 bases between. The CDR3 sequence: CSARYGGEAQYF. The CDR3 DNA is TGCAGTGCTAGATATGGAGGGGAGGCGCAGTATTTT.

The chain has TRBV7-2 and TRBJ2-2; either TRBD1 or TRBD2 may supply D (7 bases each). The V end was cut by 5 bases, the J end by 4 bases, with 17 bases between. The CDR3 has 16 residues. Germline V lookup: CDR1 SGHTA, CDR2 FQGNSA. CDR3 sequence reads: CASSRAGGATTGELFF. The CDR3 nucleotides read TGTGCCAGCAGCCGCGCAGGGGGGGCGACCACCGGGGAGCTGTTTTTT.

This chain links TRBV20-1 with TRBJ2-7, with TRBD2 as a possible D gene (6 bases). V was shortened by 5 bases and J by 3 bases, with 14 bases between the two germline ends. The CDR3 is 13 residues long. Germline V CDR1 and CDR2: DFQATT, SNEGSKA (reference sequence). CDR3 nucleotide sequence: TGCAGTGCTCTAGGTAGCGGTATCTACGAGCAGTACTTC. Residues: CSALGSGIYEQYF.

This clonotype appeared a single time. The genes are TRBV7-2 and TRBJ2-1; 7 nucleotides line up with TRBD2. After removal of 5 bases from V and 4 bases from J, the junction contained 8 bases not matched to a gene. The CDR3 runs to 15 residues. From germline, CDR1 is SGHTA and CDR2 FQGNSA. This CDR3 is CASSGGLGNYNEQFF. CDR3 DNA sequence: TGTGCCAGCAGCGGAGGACTAGGAAATTACAATGAGCAGTTCTTC.

This clonotype has only a few counts. V is TRBV10-2 and J is TRBJ2-4; maybe TRBD2 (6 bases). The CDR3 spans 13 residues. Germline V gene sequence: CDR1 WSHSY, CDR2 SAAADI. Trimming shortened V by 9 bases and J by 1 base, and 10 bases separated the two germline ends. This chain's CDR3 is CASSGTAKNIQYF. DNA for the CDR3: TGCGCCAGTAGCGGTACGGCCAAAAACATTCAGTACTTC.

This clonotype turned up a few times. The chain combines TRBV10-3 with TRBJ2-5; D remains unclear. The CDR3 consists of 15 residues. The V end was cut by 10 bases, the J end by 5 bases, with 23 bases between. Germline assignment: CDR1 ENHRY and CDR2 SYGVKD. The CDR3 here is CATLSPGSTEETQYF. The CDR3 nucleotides are TGTGCCACGCTATCCCCGGGCAGCACGGAGGAGACCCAGTACTTC.

This clonotype was counted only a few times. The chain combines TRBV7-2 with TRBJ2-7; 13 bases line up with TRBD2. Germline-derived CDR1 and CDR2 are SGHTA and FQGNSA. This CDR3 is 16 amino acids long. V trimming: 5 bases; J trimming: 3 bases; junction bases outside the gene matches: 7. This chain's CDR3 is CASSREGLAGIYEQYF. CDR3 nucleotides: TGTGCCAGCAGCCGCGAGGGACTAGCGGGAATCTACGAGCAGTACTTC.

This sequence joins TRBV2 and TRBJ1-1; possibly TRBD1 for D (6 bases). V gave up 5 bases and J gave up 3 bases, with 13 bases separating them. The length of the CDR3 is 14 residues. CDR1 is SNHLY, CDR2 FYNNEI, per germline. Here the CDR3 reads CASSSQGRDTEAFF. The CDR3 DNA sequence: TGTGCCAGCAGTTCACAGGGACGGGACACTGAAGCTTTCTTT.

The chain is built from TRBV20-1 and TRBJ2-1, with TRBD1 matching over 7 bases. The J segment lost 6 bases and the V segment lost 0 bases, leaving 8 bases of the junction unmatched. CDR1 is DFQATT and CDR2 is SNEGSKA in the germline V gene (reference sequence). The CDR3 consists of 15 residues. The CDR3 protein is CSARDHRGLSNEQFF. The CDR3 DNA reads TGCAGTGCTAGAGATCACAGGGGCCTCTCCAATGAGCAGTTCTTC.

The chain links TRBV6-6 to TRBJ2-1; 8 bases match TRBD2. The J call is doubtful: the DNA matches TRBJ2-7 better. This CDR3 region has 13 residues. Germline lookup yields CDR1 MNHNY and CDR2 SVGAGI (reference sequence). This CDR3 reads CASSDGGGNEQYF. The CDR3 bases are TGTGCCAGCAGTGACGGGGGGGGGAACGAGCAGTACTTC.

Details on this clonotype: At one end the junction does not follow the germline gene, possibly because of a read error. V usage is TRBV2 and J usage is TRBJ1-5, with D perhaps TRBD1 (5 bases). CDR3 size: 15 residues. Germline values: CDR1 SNHLY, CDR2 FYNNEI. CDR3 residues: CASSKAGGANQPQHF. For the CDR3, the DNA is TGTGCCAGCAGTAAAGCAGGCGGGGCTAATCAGCCCCAGCATTTT.

This chain connects TRBV6-6 to TRBJ1-1; a weak D match, TRBD1 (5 bases). The CDR3 spans 15 residues. V was shortened by 5 bases and J by 0 bases, with 13 bases between the two germline ends. Germline V gene lookup returns CDR1 MNHNY and CDR2 SVGAGI (reference sequence). CDR3 loop: CASSRLGRLNTEAFF. CDR3 in DNA: TGTGCCAGCAGTCGGTTGGGACGCCTGAACACTGAAGCTTTCTTT.